This T cell receptor beta chain was found in a study of shared clonotypes between healthy human individuals. The overall study: CD4 naive and memory got three plates each, CD8 naive two, CD8 memory one.

Several immunoSEQ 96-well plates shared each subset's DNA, each plate a replicate. TCRdb keeps only in-frame clones here, not all; method: immunoSEQ multiplex PCR. The repertoire includes 2 million to 2.5 million clones, 85% to 95% of them detected once, and 0.37% sits in the top ten. Study-wide findings and caveats: The study generally estimated greater richness for naive than memory subsets. Limited genetic and exposure-history diversity came from having few donors.

V dropped 6 bases and J dropped 4 bases, with 23 bases sitting between them. The CDR3 loop spans 17 amino acids. Per the germline V gene, CDR1 is LNHDA and CDR2 is SQIVND (reference sequence). For this clone: Its target is not known.

This clonotype originated in a man between 18 and 35 years old in good health. Some clones in this sample may be carry-over from other donors' samples. The chain combines TRBV19 with TRBJ2-3; tentatively, D is TRBD2 (6 bases). Specimen: naive CD4+ T cells from PBMCs. Subset in this sample: CD45RA+ positively selected. The CDR3 DNA follows: TGTGCCAGTAGCAAAGCCCCCGGGACTCTACGTCCAGATACGCAGTATTTT. Protein: CASSKAPGTLRPDTQYF.